This T cell receptor (beta chain) was sequenced during a study of T cells in Graves' hyperthyroidism and ophthalmopathy. As for the study in general: Peripheral blood was collected at initial diagnosis, before any treatment.

Turning to this clonotype: The antigen is unknown. Without the conserved terminal phenylalanine or tryptophan, this CDR3 likely stems from a read error.

RNA transcripts yielded amplified TCR beta CDR3 regions. Using the HTBI primer set, a first-round RT-PCR was run on the TCR CDR3. TCRdb analysed the multiplex PCR reads with MiXCR anew, one entry per CDR3 protein. Of a few hundred thousand distinct CDR3 sequences listed, 15% to 20% are singletons. Study outcomes and limitations: Blood also held most thyroid clonotypes expanded beyond 0.001.

The study defined stable Graves' hyperthyroidism as no ophthalmopathy progression within 18 months. The V gene's germline CDR1 is LNHDA and CDR2 SQIVND (reference sequence). The CDR3 runs to 15 residues. The V end was cut by 5 bases, the J end by 5 bases, with 18 bases between. The source material was blood. The clonotype originates from a woman aged 18-30 years with Graves' hyperthyroidism. This chain connects TRBV19 to TRBJ1-1; TRBD1 is a possible D gene (6 bases). CDR3 nucleotides: TGTGCCAGTAGTCTATACAGGGCCTTGGAGACTGAAGCTTTCTCT. This encodes CASSLYRALETEAFS.